This is a list of T cell receptor beta chains from one sample in a study of blood T cell repertoires in COVID-19. TCRdb keeps only in-frame clones here, not all; method: immunoSEQ multiplex PCR. The sample contains roughly 54,000 clones, 91% of which appear only once. The specimen was peripheral blood. The receptor set was obtained from a woman in her sixties with active or convalescent COVID-19. Each CDR3 is given with its conserved first and last residue. The D gene is left open where the match is weak. Clone size is not always given. Where it is, it says once, few, many or a class for expanded clones.

d_call	v_call	clone_size	cdr3_aa
NA	TRBV27	NA	CASSFAKETQYF
NA	TRBV7-9	NA	CASSTPRNLVTDTQYF
TRBD2	TRBV28	NA	CASKNGREWENIQYF
NA	TRBV21-1	NA	CASSKAGDSVMNTEAFF
NA	TRBV28	NA	CASSLVGSQPQHF
NA	TRBV28	few	CASSSDSQLYGYTF
TRBD1	TRBV5-1	once	CASSPQGAQGEAFF
NA	TRBV6-5	few	CASRTDFTGELFF
NA	TRBV7-8	once	CASSSTPEAFF
TRBD2	TRBV9	NA	CASSVVGGGYSTDTQYF
NA	TRBV28	NA	CASSLGGTNEKLFF
NA	TRBV12-1	few	CASSSSYRGRRPPNTEAFF
NA	TRBV11-1	NA	CASSPRGWEQFF
NA	TRBV7-2	NA	CASSTFPGLNTEAFF
NA	TRBV11-2	NA	CASSPGARSNQPQHF
NA	TRBV6-5	NA	CASSYWGNREGKLFF